This TCR beta chain was recorded in a study of T-cell memory formation after mild COVID-19. Study-wide findings and caveats: Pre-infection memory carried some responding clones, suggesting that cross-reactive memory joined.

The CDR3 is 14 amino acids. CDR1 is GTSNPN and CDR2 is SVGIG in the germline V gene (reference sequence). V lost 0 bases, J lost 6 bases, and 9 bases lay in between. Worth noting for this clonotype: The antigen remains undetermined.

TCRdb passed the 5' RACE reads through MiXCR, listing each CDR3 protein once. The data hold about 430,000 distinct CDR3 sequences, with about 24% observed a single time. This TCR came from an adult woman who had mild COVID-19 (a few samples of this study predate the infection). Cell type and time point are not known. The specimen was PBMCs or a T cell subset sorted from them (not recorded which). The chain recombines TRBV30 with TRBJ1-6, with D perhaps matching TRBD1 (5 bases). CDR3 residues: CAWSVYRFNSPLHF. DNA for the CDR3: TGTGCCTGGAGTGTATACAGGTTTAATTCACCCCTCCACTTT.